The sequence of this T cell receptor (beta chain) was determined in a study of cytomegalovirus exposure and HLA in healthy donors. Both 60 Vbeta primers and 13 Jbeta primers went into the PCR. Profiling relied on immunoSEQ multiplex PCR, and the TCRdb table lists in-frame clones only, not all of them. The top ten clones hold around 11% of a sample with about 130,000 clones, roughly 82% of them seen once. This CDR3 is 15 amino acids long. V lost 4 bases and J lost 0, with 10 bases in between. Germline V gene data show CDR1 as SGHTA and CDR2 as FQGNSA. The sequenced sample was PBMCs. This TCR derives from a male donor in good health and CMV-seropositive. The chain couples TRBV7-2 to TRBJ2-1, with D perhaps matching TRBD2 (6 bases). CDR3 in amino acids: CASSYSGSSYNEQFF. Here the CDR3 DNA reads TGTGCCAGCAGCTATAGCGGTAGCTCCTACAATGAGCAGTTCTTC.